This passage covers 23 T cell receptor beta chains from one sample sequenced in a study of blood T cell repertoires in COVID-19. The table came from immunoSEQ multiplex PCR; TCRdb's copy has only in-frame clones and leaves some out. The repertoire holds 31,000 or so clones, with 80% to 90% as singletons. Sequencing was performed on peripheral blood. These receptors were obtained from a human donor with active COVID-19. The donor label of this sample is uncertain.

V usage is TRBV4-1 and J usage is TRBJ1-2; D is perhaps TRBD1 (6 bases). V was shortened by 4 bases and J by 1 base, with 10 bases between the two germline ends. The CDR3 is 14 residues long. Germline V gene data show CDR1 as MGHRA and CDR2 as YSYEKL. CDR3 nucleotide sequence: TGCGCCAGCAGCCGGGCGGACAGTAACTATGGCTACACCTTC. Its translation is CASSRADSNYGYTF.

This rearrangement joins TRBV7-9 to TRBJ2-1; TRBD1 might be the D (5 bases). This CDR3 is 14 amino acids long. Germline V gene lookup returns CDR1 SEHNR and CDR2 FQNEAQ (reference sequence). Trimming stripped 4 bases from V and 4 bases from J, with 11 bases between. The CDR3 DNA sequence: TGTGCCAGCAGCTCGCCGGACAAGTACAATGAGCAGTTCTTC. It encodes CASSSPDKYNEQFF.

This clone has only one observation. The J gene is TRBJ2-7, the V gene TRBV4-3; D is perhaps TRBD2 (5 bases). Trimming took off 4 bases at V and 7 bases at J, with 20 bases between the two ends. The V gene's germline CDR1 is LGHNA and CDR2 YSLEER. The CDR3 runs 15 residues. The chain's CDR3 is CASSLGTGSTNEQYF. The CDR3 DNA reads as TGCGCCAGCAGCCTCGGTACGGGGTCAACAAATGAGCAGTACTTC.

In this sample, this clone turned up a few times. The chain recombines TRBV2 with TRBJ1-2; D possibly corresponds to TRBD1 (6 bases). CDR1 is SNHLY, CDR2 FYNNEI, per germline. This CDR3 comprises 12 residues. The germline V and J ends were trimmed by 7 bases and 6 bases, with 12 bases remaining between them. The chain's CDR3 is CASTRGADGYTF. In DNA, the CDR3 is TGTGCCAGCACTCGGGGGGCGGATGGCTACACCTTC.

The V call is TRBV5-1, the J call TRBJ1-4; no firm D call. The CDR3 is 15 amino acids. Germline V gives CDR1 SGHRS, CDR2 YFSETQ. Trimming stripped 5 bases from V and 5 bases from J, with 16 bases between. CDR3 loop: CASSAEEALNEKLFF. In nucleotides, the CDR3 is TGCGCCAGCAGTGCCGAGGAGGCGCTAAATGAAAAACTGTTTTTT.

CDR3 loop: CASSPPRNTEAFF. In DNA form, the CDR3 reads TGTGCCAGCAGCCCCCCTCGGAACACTGAAGCTTTCTTT. The chain couples TRBV4-2 to TRBJ1-1, with D unresolved. In germline, CDR1 is LGHNA, CDR2 YNFKEQ. The CDR3 has 13 amino acids. V was trimmed by 4 bases and J by 1 base, leaving 7 bases between them.

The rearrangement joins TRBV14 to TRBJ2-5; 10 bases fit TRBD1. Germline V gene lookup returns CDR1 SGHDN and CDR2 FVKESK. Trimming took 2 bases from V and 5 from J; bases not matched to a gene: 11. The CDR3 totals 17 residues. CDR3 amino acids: CASSQWSGTGAPETQYF. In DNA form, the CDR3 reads TGTGCCAGCAGCCAATGGAGCGGGACAGGGGCCCCCGAGACCCAGTACTTC.

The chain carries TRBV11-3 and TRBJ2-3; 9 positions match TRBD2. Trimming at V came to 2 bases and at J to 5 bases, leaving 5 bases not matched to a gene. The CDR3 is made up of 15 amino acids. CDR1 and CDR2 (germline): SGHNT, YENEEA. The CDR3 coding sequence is TGTGCCAGCAGCTTATCTAGCGGGGCTGGAGATACGCAGTATTTT. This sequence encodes CASSLSSGAGDTQYF.

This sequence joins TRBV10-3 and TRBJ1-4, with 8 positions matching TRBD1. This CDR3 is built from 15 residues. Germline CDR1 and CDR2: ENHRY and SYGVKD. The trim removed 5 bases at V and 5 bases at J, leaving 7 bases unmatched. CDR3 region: CAISQGGQGNEKLFF. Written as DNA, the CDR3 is TGTGCCATCAGTCAAGGAGGACAGGGAAATGAAAAACTGTTTTTT.

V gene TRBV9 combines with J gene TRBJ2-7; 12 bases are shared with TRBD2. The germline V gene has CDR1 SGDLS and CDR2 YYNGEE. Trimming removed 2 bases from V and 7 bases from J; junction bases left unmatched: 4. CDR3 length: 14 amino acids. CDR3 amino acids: CASSVGLAGGEQYF. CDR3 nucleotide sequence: TGTGCCAGCAGCGTTGGGCTAGCGGGAGGGGAGCAGTACTTC.

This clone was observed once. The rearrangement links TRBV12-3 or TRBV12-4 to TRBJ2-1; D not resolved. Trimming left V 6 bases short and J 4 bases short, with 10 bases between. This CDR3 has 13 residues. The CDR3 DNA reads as TGTGCCAGCAGACCCGACTCGTACAATGAGCAGTTCTTC. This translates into CASRPDSYNEQFF.

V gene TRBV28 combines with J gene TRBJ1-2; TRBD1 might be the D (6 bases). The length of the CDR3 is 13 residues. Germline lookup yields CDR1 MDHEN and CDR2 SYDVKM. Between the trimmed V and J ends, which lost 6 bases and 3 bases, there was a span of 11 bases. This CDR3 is CASSTQGHYGYTF. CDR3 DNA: TGTGCCAGCAGCACACAGGGTCACTATGGCTACACCTTC.

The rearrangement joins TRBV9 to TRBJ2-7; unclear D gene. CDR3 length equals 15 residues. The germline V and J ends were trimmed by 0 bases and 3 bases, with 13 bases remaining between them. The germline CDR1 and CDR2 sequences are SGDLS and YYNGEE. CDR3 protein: CASSVDASPFYEQYF. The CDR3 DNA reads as TGTGCCAGCAGCGTAGACGCCAGTCCATTCTACGAGCAGTACTTC.

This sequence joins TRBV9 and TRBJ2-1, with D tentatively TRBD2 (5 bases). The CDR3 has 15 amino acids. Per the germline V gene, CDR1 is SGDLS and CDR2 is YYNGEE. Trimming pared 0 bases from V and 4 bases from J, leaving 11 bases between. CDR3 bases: TGTGCCAGCAGCGTAGGTGGGAGTGGGTACAATGAGCAGTTCTTC. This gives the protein CASSVGGSGYNEQFF.

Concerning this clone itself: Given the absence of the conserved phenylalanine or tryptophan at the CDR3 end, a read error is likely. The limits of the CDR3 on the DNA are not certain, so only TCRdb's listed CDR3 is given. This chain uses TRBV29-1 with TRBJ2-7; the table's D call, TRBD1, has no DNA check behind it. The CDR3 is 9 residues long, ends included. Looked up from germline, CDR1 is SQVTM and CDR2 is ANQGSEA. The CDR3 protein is CSVEAGQIT.

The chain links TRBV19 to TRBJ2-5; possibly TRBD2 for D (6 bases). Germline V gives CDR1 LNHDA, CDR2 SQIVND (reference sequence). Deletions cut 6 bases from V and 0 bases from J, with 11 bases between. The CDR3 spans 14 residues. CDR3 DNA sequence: TGTGCCAGTAGCAGGGAGGCGTACCAAGAGACCCAGTACTTC. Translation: CASSREAYQETQYF.

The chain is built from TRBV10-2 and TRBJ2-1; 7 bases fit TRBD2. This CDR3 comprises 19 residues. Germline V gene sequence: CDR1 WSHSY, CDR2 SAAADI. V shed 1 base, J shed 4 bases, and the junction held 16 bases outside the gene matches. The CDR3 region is CASSEWHSLEAGVYNEQFF. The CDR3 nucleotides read TGCGCCAGCAGTGAGTGGCATAGCTTAGAGGCGGGGGTTTACAATGAGCAGTTCTTC.

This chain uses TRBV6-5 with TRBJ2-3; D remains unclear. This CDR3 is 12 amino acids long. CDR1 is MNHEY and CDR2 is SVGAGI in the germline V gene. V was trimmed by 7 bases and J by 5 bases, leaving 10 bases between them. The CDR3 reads CASTSVGDTQYF. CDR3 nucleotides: TGTGCCAGCACCTCGGTTGGAGATACGCAGTATTTT.

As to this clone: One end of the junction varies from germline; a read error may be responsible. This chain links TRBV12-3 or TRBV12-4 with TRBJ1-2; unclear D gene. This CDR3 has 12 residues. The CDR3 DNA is TGTGCCAGCAGTTTAGCCCTCGAGAGGCCTCTCTTC. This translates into CASSLALERPLF.

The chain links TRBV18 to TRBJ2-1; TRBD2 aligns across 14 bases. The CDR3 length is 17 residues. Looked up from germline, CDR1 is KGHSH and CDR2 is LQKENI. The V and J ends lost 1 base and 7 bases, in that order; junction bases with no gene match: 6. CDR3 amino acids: CASSPLGLAGGANEQFF. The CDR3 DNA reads TGTGCCAGCTCACCACTAGGACTAGCGGGAGGCGCAAATGAGCAGTTCTTC.

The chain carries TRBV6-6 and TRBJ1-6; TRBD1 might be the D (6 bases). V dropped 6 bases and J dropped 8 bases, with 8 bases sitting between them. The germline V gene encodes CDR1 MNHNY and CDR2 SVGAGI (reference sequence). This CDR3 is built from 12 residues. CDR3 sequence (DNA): TGTGCCAGCAGGGACAGCGATTCACCCCTCCACTTT. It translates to CASRDSDSPLHF.

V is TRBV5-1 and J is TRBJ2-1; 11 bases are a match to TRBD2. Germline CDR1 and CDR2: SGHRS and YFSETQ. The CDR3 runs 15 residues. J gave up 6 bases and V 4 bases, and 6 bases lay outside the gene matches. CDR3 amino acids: CASSVQGLAVNEQFF. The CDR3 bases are TGCGCCAGCAGCGTGCAGGGACTAGCGGTCAATGAGCAGTTCTTC.

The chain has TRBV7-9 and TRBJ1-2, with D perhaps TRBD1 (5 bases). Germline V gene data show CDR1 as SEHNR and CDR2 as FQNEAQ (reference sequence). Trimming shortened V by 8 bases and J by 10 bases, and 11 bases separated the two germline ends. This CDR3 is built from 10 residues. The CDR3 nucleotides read TGTGCCAGCGGTACAGGAGTCTACACCTTC. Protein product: CASGTGVYTF.